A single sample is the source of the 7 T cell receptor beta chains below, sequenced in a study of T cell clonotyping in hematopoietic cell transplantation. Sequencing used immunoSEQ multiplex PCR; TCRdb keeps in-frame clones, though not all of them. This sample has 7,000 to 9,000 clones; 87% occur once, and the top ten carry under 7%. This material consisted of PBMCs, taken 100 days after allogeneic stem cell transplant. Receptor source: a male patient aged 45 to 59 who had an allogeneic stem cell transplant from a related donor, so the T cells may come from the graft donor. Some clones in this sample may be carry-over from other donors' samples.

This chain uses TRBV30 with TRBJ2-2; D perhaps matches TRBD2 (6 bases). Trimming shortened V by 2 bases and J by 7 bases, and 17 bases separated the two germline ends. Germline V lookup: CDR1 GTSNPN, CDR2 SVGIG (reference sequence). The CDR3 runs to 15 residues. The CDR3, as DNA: TGTGCCTGGAGTCAGGGACTGGCGGGAATCGGGGAGCTGTTTTTT. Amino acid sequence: CAWSQGLAGIGELFF.

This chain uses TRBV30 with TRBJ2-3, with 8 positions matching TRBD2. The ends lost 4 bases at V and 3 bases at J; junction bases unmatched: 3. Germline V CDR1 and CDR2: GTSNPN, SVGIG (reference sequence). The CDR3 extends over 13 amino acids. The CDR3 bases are TGTGCCTGGATCCGGGGGGGTACAGATACGCAGTATTTT. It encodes CAWIRGGTDTQYF.

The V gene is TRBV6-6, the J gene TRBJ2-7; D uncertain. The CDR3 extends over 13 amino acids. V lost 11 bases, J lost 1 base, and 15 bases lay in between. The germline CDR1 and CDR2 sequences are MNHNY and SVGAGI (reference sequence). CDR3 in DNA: TGTGCCTCTCGAGTTAAGGGTTCCTACGAGCAGTACTTC. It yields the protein CASRVKGSYEQYF.

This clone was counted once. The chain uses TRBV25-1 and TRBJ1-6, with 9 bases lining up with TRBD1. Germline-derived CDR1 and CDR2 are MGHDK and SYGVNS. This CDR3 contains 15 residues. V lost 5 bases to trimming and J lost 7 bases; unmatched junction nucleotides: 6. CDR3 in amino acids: CASSLRGTGNSPLHF. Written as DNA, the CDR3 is TGTGCCAGCAGTCTTCGCGGGACAGGGAATTCACCCCTCCACTTT.

DNA of the CDR3: TGTGCCTGGAGTGTAGGGTCCAGGGGGATTTGGCAGCCCCAGCATTTT. Its protein is CAWSVGSRGIWQPQHF. The chain combines TRBV30 with TRBJ1-5; 7 nucleotides line up with TRBD1. The junction had 12 bases not matched to a gene; V was cut back by 0 bases and J by 7 bases. Germline CDR1 reads GTSNPN; CDR2 reads SVGIG (reference sequence). The CDR3 consists of 16 residues.

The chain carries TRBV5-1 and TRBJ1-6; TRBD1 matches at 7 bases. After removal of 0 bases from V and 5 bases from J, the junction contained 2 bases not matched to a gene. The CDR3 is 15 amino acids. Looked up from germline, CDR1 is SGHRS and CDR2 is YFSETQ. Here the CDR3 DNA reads TGCGCCAGCAGCTTGGAAGGACAGGATAATTCACCCCTCCACTTT. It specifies CASSLEGQDNSPLHF.

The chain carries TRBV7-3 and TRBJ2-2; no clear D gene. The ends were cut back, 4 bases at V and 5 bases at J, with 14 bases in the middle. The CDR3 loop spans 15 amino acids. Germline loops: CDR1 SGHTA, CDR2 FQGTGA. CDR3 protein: CASSSTGGSTGELFF. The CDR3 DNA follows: TGTGCCAGCAGCTCGACCGGTGGTTCGACCGGGGAGCTGTTTTTT.